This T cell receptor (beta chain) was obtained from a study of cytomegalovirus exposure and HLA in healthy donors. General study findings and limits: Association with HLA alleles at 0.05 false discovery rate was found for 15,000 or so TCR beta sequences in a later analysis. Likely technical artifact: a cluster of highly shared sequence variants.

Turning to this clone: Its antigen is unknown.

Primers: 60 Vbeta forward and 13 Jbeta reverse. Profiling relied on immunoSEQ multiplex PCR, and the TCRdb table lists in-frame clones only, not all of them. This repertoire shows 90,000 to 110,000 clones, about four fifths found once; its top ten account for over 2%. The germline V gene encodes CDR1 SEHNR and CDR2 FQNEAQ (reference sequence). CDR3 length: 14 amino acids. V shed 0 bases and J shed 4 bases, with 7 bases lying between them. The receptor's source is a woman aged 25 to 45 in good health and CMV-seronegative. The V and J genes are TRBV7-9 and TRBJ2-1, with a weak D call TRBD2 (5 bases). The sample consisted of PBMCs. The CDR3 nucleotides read TGTGCCAGCAGCTTAGCCCGGGGATACAATGAGCAGTTCTTC. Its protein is CASSLARGYNEQFF.